This T cell receptor (beta chain) was identified in a study of regulatory T cells in long-lasting Graves disease. The overall study: It was over 5 years of antithyroid drugs, with positive TSH receptor antibodies, that meant persistent Graves' disease.

Documented time point: persistent/refractory GD, antithyroid drugs over 5 years with positive TRAb. The TCR library used RNA extracted from PBMCs. Staff took about 9.8 milliliters of peripheral blood and put it into EDTA tubes. For TCR beta, libraries came from iRepertoire HTBI primers and Arm-PCR of CDR3 regions. TCRdb analysed the multiplex PCR reads with MiXCR anew, one entry per CDR3 protein. The sample shows about 470,000 distinct CDR3 sequences, roughly 21% of them seen only once. Sequencing was performed on peripheral blood mononuclear cells (PBMCs), taken when the disease was refractory, from a patient treated with antithyroid drugs. This TCR came from a female donor with Graves disease.

The CDR3 DNA reads TGTGCCAGCAGCGTAGTGGGAGTTGGAAACACCATATATTTT. Its protein is CASSVVGVGNTIYF. V and J are TRBV9 and TRBJ1-3; D uncertain. V dropped 0 bases and J dropped 3 bases, with 7 bases sitting between them. The germline V gene encodes CDR1 SGDLS and CDR2 YYNGEE. The CDR3 runs 14 residues.